Listed here is a single T cell receptor (beta chain). The target antigen is unknown. This specimen comes from a study of shared clonotypes between healthy human individuals. Overall study context: Three plates each covered CD4 naive and memory; CD8 naive two, CD8 memory one. Study conclusions and caveats: Larger estimated richness was generally seen in naive subsets than in memory subsets.

Some clones are missing from TCRdb's copy, which holds only in-frame ones; the method was immunoSEQ multiplex PCR. The sample comprises some 300,000 clones, about 70% of which are singletons, and 8% to 13% rests with the top ten. This CDR3 spans 13 amino acids. Germline V CDR1 and CDR2: WNHNN, SYGVQD (reference sequence). Trimming took off 1 base at V and 8 bases at J, with 9 bases between the two ends. The receptor was derived from a man aged 25-40 years in good health. This chain connects TRBV10-1 to TRBJ2-1, with TRBD2 as a possible D gene (5 bases). The sequenced material came from memory CD4+ T cells sorted from blood. Described subset: CD45RA-negative fraction. CDR3 nucleotide sequence: TGCGCCAGCAGTGAGTATCGGGGTGATGAGCAGTTCTTC. It yields the protein CASSEYRGDEQFF.